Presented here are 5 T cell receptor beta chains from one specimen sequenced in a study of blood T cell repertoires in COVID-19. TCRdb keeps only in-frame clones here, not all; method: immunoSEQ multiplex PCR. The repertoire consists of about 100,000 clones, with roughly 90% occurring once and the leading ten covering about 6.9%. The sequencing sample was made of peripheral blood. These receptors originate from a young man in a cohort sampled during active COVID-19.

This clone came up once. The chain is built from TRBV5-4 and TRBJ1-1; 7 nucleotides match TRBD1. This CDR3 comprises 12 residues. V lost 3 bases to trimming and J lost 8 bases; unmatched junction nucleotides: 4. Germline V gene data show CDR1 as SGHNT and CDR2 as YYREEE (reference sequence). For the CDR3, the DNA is TGTGCCAGCAGCTCTTCAGGGGGGGAAGCTTTCTTT. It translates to CASSSSGGEAFF.

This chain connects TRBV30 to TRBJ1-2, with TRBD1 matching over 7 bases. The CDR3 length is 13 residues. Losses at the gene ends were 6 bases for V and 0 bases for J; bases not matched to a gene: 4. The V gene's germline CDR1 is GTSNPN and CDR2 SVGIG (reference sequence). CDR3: CACLTGANYGYTF. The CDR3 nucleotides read TGTGCCTGCTTAACAGGGGCTAACTATGGCTACACCTTC. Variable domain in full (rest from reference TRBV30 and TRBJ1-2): SQTIHQWPATLVQPVGSPLSLECTVEGTSNPNLYWYRQAAGRGLQLLFYSVGIGQISSEVPQNLSASRPQDRQFILSSKKLLLSDSGFYLCACLTGANYGYTFGSGTRLTVV.

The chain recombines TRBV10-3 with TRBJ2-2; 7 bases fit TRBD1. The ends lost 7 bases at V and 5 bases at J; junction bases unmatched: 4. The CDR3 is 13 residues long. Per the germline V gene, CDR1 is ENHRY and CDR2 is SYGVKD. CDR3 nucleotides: TGTGCCATCAACAGGGGTGGAACCGGGGAGCTGTTTTTT. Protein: CAINRGGTGELFF.

CDR3 sequence (DNA): TGTGCCTGGAGTCCCGGACTAGGGCGCGAGCAGTACTTC. This translates into CAWSPGLGREQYF. This chain links TRBV30 with TRBJ2-7; 7 bases are a match to TRBD2. V lost 2 bases to trimming and J lost 6 bases; unmatched junction nucleotides: 7. CDR1 is GTSNPN, CDR2 SVGIG, per germline (reference sequence). The CDR3 sequence is 13 residues long.

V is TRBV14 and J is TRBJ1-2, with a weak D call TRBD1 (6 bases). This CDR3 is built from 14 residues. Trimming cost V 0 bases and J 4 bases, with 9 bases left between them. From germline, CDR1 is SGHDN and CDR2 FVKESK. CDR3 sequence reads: CASSQDQGPYGYTF. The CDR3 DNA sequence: TGTGCCAGCAGCCAAGATCAGGGGCCCTATGGCTACACCTTC.